The 11 T cell receptor beta chains below were found in one sample sequenced in a study of beta chain features in type 1 diabetes. Which antigens these TCRs recognize remains unknown. Reverse transcription of all isolated RNA meant that expressed TCRB transcripts were sequenced. Profiled with immunoSEQ multiplex PCR; TCRdb holds only in-frame clones, not every one. The data show about 150,000 clones, about 9% seen once. Study-level results: Significant though moderate, a shortening of TCRB CDR3s appeared in all four CD4+ subsets of Type 1 diabetes patients.

Source material: central memory CD4+ T cells from blood. Receptor source: a woman aged 25 to 39 with type 1 diabetes.

This clone was counted only a few times. V gene TRBV9 combines with J gene TRBJ2-1, with a weak D call TRBD2 (5 bases). The CDR3 loop spans 14 amino acids. The V end lost 2 bases, the J end lost 6 bases, and 12 bases lay between the germline ends. Germline V gene lookup returns CDR1 SGDLS and CDR2 YYNGEE. The CDR3 region is CASSVRRAGNEQFF. CDR3 in DNA: TGTGCCAGCAGCGTTCGGCGGGCGGGCAATGAGCAGTTCTTC.

This clone has a handful of counts. The chain is built from TRBV7-3 and TRBJ2-3; perhaps TRBD2 as D (5 bases). V lost 5 bases, J lost 8 bases, and 11 bases lay in between. The CDR3 length is 12 residues. The germline CDR1 and CDR2 sequences are SGHTA and FQGTGA. The CDR3 DNA reads TGTGCCAGCAGCCTTAGCCGGGGTACGCAGTATTTT. This encodes CASSLSRGTQYF.

This chain links TRBV28 with TRBJ2-7; TRBD1 aligns across 7 bases. The CDR3 has 16 residues. The V gene end was trimmed by 5 bases and the J gene end by 3 bases; junction bases not matched to a gene: 13. Germline CDR1 is MDHEN and CDR2 is SYDVKM. The CDR3 protein is CASSLGLKAGGYEQYF. DNA for the CDR3: TGTGCCAGCAGTCTAGGCTTAAAGGCAGGGGGCTACGAGCAGTACTTC.

The chain has TRBV25-1 and TRBJ1-2, with 9 bases identical to TRBD1. The J segment lost 8 bases and the V segment lost 8 bases, leaving 6 bases of the junction unmatched. Germline V gene sequence: CDR1 MGHDK, CDR2 SYGVNS. The CDR3 covers 12 residues. The CDR3 region has the DNA TGTGCCAGCCGGGGACAGGGCTTCGGCTACACCTTC. It specifies CASRGQGFGYTF.

V gene TRBV5-1 combines with J gene TRBJ1-1, with 8 positions matching TRBD1. V gave up 0 bases and J gave up 5 bases; unmatched junction bases: 9. Looked up from germline, CDR1 is SGHRS and CDR2 is YFSETQ. CDR3 length equals 16 residues. In DNA form, the CDR3 reads TGCGCCAGCAGCTTGGACTTTACAGGGGGAGTTACTGAAGCTTTCTTT. Its protein product is CASSLDFTGGVTEAFF.

At least ten counts were recorded for this clone. This rearrangement joins TRBV18 to TRBJ2-5; D is possibly TRBD1 (6 bases). CDR3 length: 14 amino acids. Trimming removed 0 bases at V and 4 bases at J, with 9 bases between. Germline loops: CDR1 KGHSH, CDR2 LQKENI. CDR3 nucleotides: TGTGCCAGCTCACCACCCGGGACAAGAGAGACCCAGTACTTC. Protein: CASSPPGTRETQYF. Full variable domain (rest looked up from reference TRBV18 and TRBJ2-5): NAGVMQNPRHLVRRRGQEARLRCSPMKGHSHVYWYRQLPEEGLKFMVYLQKENIIDESGMPKERFSAEFPKEGPSILRIQQVVRGDSAAYFCASSPPGTRETQYFGPGTRLLVL.

The chain is built from TRBV9 and TRBJ2-1; D is perhaps TRBD1 (5 bases). CDR3 length equals 16 residues. The germline V gene has CDR1 SGDLS and CDR2 YYNGEE. Trimming removed 0 bases at V and 0 bases at J, with 10 bases between. The CDR3 here is CASSVETVSSYNEQFF. The CDR3 DNA follows: TGTGCCAGCAGCGTAGAGACAGTAAGCTCCTACAATGAGCAGTTCTTC.

The J gene is TRBJ2-2, the V gene TRBV15; D gene unclear. Trimming took off 3 bases at V and 1 base at J, with 12 bases between the two ends. CDR1 and CDR2 (germline): LNHNV, YYDKDF (reference sequence). This CDR3 spans 16 amino acids. The CDR3 loop is CATSRQTLRNTGELFF. In nucleotides, the CDR3 is TGTGCCACCAGCAGGCAGACTTTAAGGAACACCGGGGAGCTGTTTTTT.

This chain joins TRBV5-4 and TRBJ2-7, with 13 bases matching TRBD2. Losses at the gene ends were 3 bases for V and 5 bases for J; bases not matched to a gene: 5. The germline CDR1 and CDR2 sequences are SGHNT and YYREEE (reference sequence). This CDR3 is 15 amino acids long. DNA of the CDR3: TGTGCCAGCAGCTCTAGGACTAGCGGGAGCCACGAGCAGTACTTC. This codes for CASSSRTSGSHEQYF. Complete variable domain (other parts from reference TRBV5-4 and TRBJ2-7): ETGVTQSPTHLIKTRGQQVTLRCSSQSGHNTVSWYQQALGQGPQFIFQYYREEENGRGNFPPRFSGLQFPNYSSELNVNALELDDSALYLCASSSRTSGSHEQYFGPGTRLTVT.

The chain carries TRBV28 and TRBJ1-5, with D tentatively TRBD1 (5 bases). V was trimmed by 6 bases and J by 7 bases, leaving 16 bases between them. Germline CDR1 reads MDHEN; CDR2 reads SYDVKM. This CDR3 has 14 residues. CDR3 protein: CASSPNQGRQPQHF. CDR3 nucleotide sequence: TGTGCCAGCAGCCCCAACCAGGGAAGGCAGCCCCAGCATTTT.

The V gene is TRBV18, the J gene TRBJ2-1, with TRBD2 identical over 12 bases. The CDR3 spans 17 residues. Germline CDR1 reads KGHSH; CDR2 reads LQKENI. The ends lost 0 bases at V and 8 bases at J; junction bases unmatched: 8. CDR3 residues: CASSPPTLAGGTDEQFF. Here the CDR3 DNA reads TGTGCCAGCTCACCACCGACCCTAGCGGGAGGGACCGATGAGCAGTTCTTC.